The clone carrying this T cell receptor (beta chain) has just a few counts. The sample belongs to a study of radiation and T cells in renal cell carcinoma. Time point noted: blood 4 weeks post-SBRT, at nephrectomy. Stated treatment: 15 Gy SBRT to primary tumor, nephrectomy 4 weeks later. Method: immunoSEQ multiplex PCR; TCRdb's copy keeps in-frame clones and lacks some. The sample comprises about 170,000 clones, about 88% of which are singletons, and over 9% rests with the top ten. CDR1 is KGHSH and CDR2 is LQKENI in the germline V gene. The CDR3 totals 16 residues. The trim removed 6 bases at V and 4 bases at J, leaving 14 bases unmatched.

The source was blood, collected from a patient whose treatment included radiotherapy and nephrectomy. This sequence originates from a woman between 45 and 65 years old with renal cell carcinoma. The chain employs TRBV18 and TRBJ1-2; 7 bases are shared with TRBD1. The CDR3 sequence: CASSPSDRREGYGYTF. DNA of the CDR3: TGTGCCAGCTCCCCTTCGGACAGGCGAGAAGGCTATGGCTACACCTTC.